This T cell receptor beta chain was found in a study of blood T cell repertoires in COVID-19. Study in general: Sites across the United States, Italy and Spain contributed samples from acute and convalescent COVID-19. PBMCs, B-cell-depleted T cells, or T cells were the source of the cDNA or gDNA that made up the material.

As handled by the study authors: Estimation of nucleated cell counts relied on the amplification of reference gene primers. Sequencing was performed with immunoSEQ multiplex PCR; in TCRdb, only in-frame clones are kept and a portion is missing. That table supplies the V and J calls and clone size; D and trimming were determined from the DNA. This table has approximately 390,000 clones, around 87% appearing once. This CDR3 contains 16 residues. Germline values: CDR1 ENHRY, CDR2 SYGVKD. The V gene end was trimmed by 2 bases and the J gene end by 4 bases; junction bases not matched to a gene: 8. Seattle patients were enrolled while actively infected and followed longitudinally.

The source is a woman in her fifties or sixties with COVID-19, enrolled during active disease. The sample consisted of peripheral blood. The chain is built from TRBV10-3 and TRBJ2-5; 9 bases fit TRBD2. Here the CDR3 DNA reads TGTGCCATCAGTGAGCTGGGCGGGGGGGCGGCAGAGACCCAGTACTTC. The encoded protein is CAISELGGGAAETQYF.